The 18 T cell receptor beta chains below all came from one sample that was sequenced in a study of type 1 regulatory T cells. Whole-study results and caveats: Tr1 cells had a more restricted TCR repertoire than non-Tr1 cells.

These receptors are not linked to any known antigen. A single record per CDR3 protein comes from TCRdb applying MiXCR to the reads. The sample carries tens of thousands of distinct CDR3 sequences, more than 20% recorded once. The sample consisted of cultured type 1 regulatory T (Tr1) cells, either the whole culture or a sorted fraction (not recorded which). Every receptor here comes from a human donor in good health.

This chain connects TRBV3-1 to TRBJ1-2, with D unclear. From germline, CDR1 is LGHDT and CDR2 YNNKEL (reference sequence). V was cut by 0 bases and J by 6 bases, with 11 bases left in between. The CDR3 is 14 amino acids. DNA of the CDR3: TGTGCCAGCAGCCAAGATTGGGCAGTCCATGGCTACACCTTC. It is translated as CASSQDWAVHGYTF.

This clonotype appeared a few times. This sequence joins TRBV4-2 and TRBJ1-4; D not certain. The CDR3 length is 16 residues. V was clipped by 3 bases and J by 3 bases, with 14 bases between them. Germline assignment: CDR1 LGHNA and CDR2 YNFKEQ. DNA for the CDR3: TGTGCCAGCAGCCAGGTCGCAGGCACTCCTAATGAAAAACTGTTTTTT. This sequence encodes CASSQVAGTPNEKLFF.

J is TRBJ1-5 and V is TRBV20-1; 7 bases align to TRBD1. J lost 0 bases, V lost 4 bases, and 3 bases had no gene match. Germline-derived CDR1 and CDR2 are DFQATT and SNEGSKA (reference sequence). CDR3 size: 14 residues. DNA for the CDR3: TGCAGTGCTACTGACAGGGTTAGCAATCAGCCCCAGCATTTT. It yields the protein CSATDRVSNQPQHF.

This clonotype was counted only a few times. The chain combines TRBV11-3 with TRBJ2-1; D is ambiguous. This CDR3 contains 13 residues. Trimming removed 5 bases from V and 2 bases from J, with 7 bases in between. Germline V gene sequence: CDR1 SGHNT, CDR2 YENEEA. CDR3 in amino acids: CASSLSAYNEQFF. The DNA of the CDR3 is TGTGCCAGCAGCCTATCAGCCTACAATGAGCAGTTCTTC.

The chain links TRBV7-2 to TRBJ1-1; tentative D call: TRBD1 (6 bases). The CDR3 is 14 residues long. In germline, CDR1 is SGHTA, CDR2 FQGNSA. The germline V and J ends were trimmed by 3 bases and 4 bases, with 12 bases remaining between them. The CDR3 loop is CASSLGQPVTEAFF. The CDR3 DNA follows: TGTGCCAGCAGCTTGGGACAACCGGTCACTGAAGCTTTCTTT.

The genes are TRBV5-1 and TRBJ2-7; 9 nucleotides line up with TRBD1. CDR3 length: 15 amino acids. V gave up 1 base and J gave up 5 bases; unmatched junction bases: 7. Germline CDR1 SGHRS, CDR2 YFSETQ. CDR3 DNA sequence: TGCGCCAGCAGCTTGCGGGGACAGGGAAGTAACGAGCAGTACTTC. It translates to CASSLRGQGSNEQYF.

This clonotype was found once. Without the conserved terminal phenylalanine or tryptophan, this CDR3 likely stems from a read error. CDR3 sequence reads: CASSLVGQGEAFL. The DNA for the CDR3 is TGTGCCAGCAGTTTAGTGGGACAGGGTGAAGCTTTCCTT. The chain couples TRBV12-3 or TRBV12-4 to TRBJ1-1; TRBD1 matches 9 bases. V dropped 1 base and J dropped 7; count of bases not matched to a gene: 1. The CDR3 loop spans 13 amino acids.

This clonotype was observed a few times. Here the CDR3 DNA reads TGTGCCACCCAGACAGGGCCCGGAAACACCATATATTTT. It encodes CATQTGPGNTIYF. The gene calls are TRBV6-5 and TRBJ1-3; 7 bases line up with TRBD1. With 10 bases clipped from V and 4 bases from J, the junction kept 7 bases outside the gene matches. Germline-derived CDR1 and CDR2 are MNHEY and SVGAGI. The CDR3 contains 13 residues.

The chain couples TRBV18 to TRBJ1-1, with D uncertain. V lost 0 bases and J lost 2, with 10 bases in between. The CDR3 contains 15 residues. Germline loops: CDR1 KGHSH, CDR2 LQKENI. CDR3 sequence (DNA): TGTGCCAGCTCACCACCCGGAAGGGTAAACACTGAAGCTTTCTTT. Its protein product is CASSPPGRVNTEAFF. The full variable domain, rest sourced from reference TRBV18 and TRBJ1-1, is NAGVMQNPRHLVRRRGQEARLRCSPMKGHSHVYWYRQLPEEGLKFMVYLQKENIIDESGMPKERFSAEFPKEGPSILRIQQVVRGDSAAYFCASSPPGRVNTEAFFGQGTRLTVV.

This chain's CDR3 is CASSLRAANYGYTF. DNA of the CDR3: TGTGCCAGCAGCCTTCGGGCAGCTAACTATGGCTACACCTTC. The chain employs TRBV3-1 and TRBJ1-2; D is undetermined. Germline V gene data show CDR1 as LGHDT and CDR2 as YNNKEL (reference sequence). The CDR3 length is 14 residues. Between the trimmed V and J ends, which lost 4 bases and 0 bases, there was a span of 9 bases.

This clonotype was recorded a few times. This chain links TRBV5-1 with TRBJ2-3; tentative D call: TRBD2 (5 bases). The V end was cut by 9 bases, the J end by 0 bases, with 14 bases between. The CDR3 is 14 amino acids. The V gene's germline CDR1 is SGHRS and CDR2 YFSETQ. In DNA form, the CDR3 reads TGCGCCACCCGGAGCGGACCGAGCACAGATACGCAGTATTTT. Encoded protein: CATRSGPSTDTQYF.

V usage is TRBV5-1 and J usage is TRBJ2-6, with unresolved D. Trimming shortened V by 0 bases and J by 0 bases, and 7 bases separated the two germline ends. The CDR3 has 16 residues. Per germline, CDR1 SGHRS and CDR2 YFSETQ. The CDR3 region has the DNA TGCGCCAGCAGCTTGGCCGAAAGCTCTGGGGCCAACGTCCTGACTTTC. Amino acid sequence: CASSLAESSGANVLTF. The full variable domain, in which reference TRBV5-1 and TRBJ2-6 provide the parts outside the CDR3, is KAGVTQTPRYLIKTRGQQVTLSCSPISGHRSVSWYQQTPGQGLQFLFEYFSETQRNKGNFPGRFSGRQFSNSRSEMNVSTLELGDSALYLCASSLAESSGANVLTFGAGSRLTVL.

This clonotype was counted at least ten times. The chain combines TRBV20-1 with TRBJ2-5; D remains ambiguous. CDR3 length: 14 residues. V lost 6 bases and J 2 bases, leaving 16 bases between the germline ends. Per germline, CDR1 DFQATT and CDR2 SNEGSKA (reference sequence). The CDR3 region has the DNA TGCAGTGCCAAAGGCACGGTTGGGCAAGAGACCCAGTACTTC. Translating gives CSAKGTVGQETQYF.

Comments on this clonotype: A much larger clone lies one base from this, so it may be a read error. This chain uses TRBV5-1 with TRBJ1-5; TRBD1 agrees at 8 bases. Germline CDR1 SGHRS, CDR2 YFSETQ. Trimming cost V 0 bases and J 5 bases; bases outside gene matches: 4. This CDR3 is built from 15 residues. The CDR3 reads CASSLVAGGDQPQHF. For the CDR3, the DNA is TGCGCCAGCAGCTTGGTGGCAGGGGGCGATCAGCCCCAGCATTTT.

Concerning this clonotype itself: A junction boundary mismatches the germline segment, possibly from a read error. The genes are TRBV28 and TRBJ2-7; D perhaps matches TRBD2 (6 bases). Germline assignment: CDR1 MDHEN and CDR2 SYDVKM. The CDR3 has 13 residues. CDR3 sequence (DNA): TGTGCTAGCAGCTCTGGGGGGACCTACGAGCAGTACTTC. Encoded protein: CASSSGGTYEQYF.

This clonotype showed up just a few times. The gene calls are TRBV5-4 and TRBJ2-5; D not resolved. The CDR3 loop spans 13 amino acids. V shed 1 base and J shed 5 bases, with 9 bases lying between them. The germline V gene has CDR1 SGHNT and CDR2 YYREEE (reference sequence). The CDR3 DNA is TGTGCCAGCAGCTTGCAAGGACCTGAGACCCAGTACTTC. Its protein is CASSLQGPETQYF.

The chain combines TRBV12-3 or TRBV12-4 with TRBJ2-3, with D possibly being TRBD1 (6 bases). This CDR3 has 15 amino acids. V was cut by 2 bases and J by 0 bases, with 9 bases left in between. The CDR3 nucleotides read TGTGCCAGCAGTTTATTGGGGGCTAGCACAGATACGCAGTATTTT. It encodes CASSLLGASTDTQYF.

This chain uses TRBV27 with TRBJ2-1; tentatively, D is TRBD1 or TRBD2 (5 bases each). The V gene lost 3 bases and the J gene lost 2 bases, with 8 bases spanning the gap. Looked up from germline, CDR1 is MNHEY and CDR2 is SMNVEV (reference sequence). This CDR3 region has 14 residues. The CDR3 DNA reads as TGTGCCAGCAGTTTTACGGGGCCCTACAATGAGCAGTTCTTC. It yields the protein CASSFTGPYNEQFF.